Listed here are 26 T cell receptor beta chains from one sample, sequenced in a study of cytomegalovirus exposure and HLA in healthy donors. 13 Jbeta primers and 60 Vbeta primers were used for the PCR. Measured with immunoSEQ multiplex PCR; TCRdb has only the in-frame clones, and not every one. Found here are a few hundred thousand clones, about 93% of them singletons; the top ten hold 1.5% to 2%. Material: PBMCs. The receptors here all came from a girl aged 2 to 10 in good health and CMV-seronegative.

J is TRBJ1-2 and V is TRBV5-6, with a weak D call TRBD1 (6 bases). The CDR3 covers 14 residues. Trimming removed 0 bases from V and 0 bases from J, with 6 bases in between. Germline lookup yields CDR1 SGHDT and CDR2 YYEEEE. This CDR3 is CASSLGQANYGYTF. The CDR3 DNA reads as TGTGCCAGCAGCTTGGGACAGGCTAACTATGGCTACACCTTC.

The genes are TRBV15 and TRBJ2-7; 12 bases agree with TRBD2. Trimming at V came to 1 base and at J to 2 bases, leaving 0 bases not matched to a gene. The CDR3 has 15 residues. Germline V gives CDR1 LNHNV, CDR2 YYDKDF (reference sequence). Written as DNA, the CDR3 is TGTGCCACCAGCAGAGGACTAGCGGGAGCCTACGAGCAGTACTTC. This gives the protein CATSRGLAGAYEQYF.

The chain couples TRBV9 to TRBJ1-3, with D possibly TRBD1 on 5 matching bases. Trimming took off 3 bases at V and 1 base at J, with 11 bases between the two ends. The length of the CDR3 is 15 residues. Germline-derived CDR1 and CDR2 are SGDLS and YYNGEE. Here the CDR3 DNA reads TGTGCCAGCAGCGGGGACTTTTTGTCTGGAAACACCATATATTTT. This sequence encodes CASSGDFLSGNTIYF. Combining the CDR3 with reference TRBV9 and TRBJ1-3 gives the whole variable domain DSGVTQTPKHLITATGQRVTLRCSPRSGDLSVYWYQQSLDQGLQFLIQYYNGEERAKGNILERFSAQQFPDLHSELNLSSLELGDSALYFCASSGDFLSGNTIYFGEGSWLTVV.

V and J are TRBV19 and TRBJ1-5; D may be TRBD1 (5 bases). Germline CDR1 and CDR2: LNHDA and SQIVND (reference sequence). The CDR3 is made up of 16 amino acids. Trimming stripped 6 bases from V and 1 base from J, with 16 bases between. The CDR3, as DNA: TGTGCCAGTAGCCAACAGGAAGTATTCAGCAATCAGCCCCAGCATTTT. This gives the protein CASSQQEVFSNQPQHF.

V is TRBV7-4 and J is TRBJ2-2, with 10 bases aligning to TRBD1. Germline CDR1 reads SGHVT; CDR2 reads SQSDAQ. The CDR3 has 17 residues. The J segment lost 8 bases and the V segment lost 5 bases, leaving 14 bases of the junction unmatched. CDR3 loop: CASSPLEGQGIPGELFF. For the CDR3, the DNA is TGTGCCAGCAGCCCTCTGGAGGGACAGGGGATACCAGGGGAGCTGTTTTTT.

The chain links TRBV6-1 to TRBJ2-3; perhaps TRBD2 as D (5 bases). The CDR3 contains 14 residues. The V end was cut by 10 bases, the J end by 0 bases, with 14 bases between. From germline, CDR1 is MNHNS and CDR2 SASEGT. This CDR3 is CATSRTQSTDTQYF. CDR3 nucleotides: TGTGCCACCTCCCGGACTCAGAGCACAGATACGCAGTATTTT.

This clone was seen once. This rearrangement joins TRBV16 to TRBJ2-7; weak D call: TRBD2 (7 bases). This CDR3 has 13 amino acids. Trimming cost V 6 bases and J 4 bases, with 13 bases left between them. The germline V gene has CDR1 KGHSY and CDR2 FQNENV. The CDR3 reads CASRRGGGYEQYF. The CDR3 nucleotides read TGTGCCAGCAGAAGGGGGGGCGGATACGAGCAGTACTTC.

This chain links TRBV9 with TRBJ1-2, with 7 bases lining up with TRBD1. V lost 0 bases, J lost 7 bases, and 9 bases stayed unmatched. Germline assignment: CDR1 SGDLS and CDR2 YYNGEE. CDR3 length: 15 amino acids. The DNA of the CDR3 is TGTGCCAGCAGCGTAGCTATCCAGGGGGTCCCTGGCTACACCTTC. Translated, it gives CASSVAIQGVPGYTF.

Details on this clone: The junction departs from germline at one end; a sequencing error may be responsible. V and J are TRBV7-7 and TRBJ2-5; TRBD2 is a possible D gene (6 bases). Per germline, CDR1 SSHAT and CDR2 FNYEAQ (reference sequence). CDR3 length: 14 amino acids. CDR3: CASSSSAGLETQYF. The CDR3 DNA sequence: TGTGCTAGCAGCTCCAGTGCGGGGCTGGAGACCCAGTACTTC. Supplemented by reference TRBV7-7 and TRBJ2-5, the full variable domain reads GAGVSQSPRYKVTKRGQDVTLRCDPISSHATLYWYQQALGQGPEFLTYFNYEAQPDKSGLPSDRFSAERPEGSISTLTIQRTEQRDSAMYRCASSSSAGLETQYFGPGTRLLVL.

This sequence joins TRBV14 and TRBJ2-7; D may be TRBD1 (6 bases). Germline assignment: CDR1 SGHDN and CDR2 FVKESK. Trimming removed 4 bases at V and 3 bases at J, with 22 bases between. The CDR3 length is 17 residues. The CDR3 DNA reads as TGTGCCAGCAGCCGGTCCGGGACAAAATATCAGCACTACGAGCAGTACTTC. Its protein product is CASSRSGTKYQHYEQYF.

CDR3 DNA sequence: TGTGCCAGCAGACGAGGACTAGCGGGAGTAAAATACGAGCAGTACTTC. Amino acid sequence: CASRRGLAGVKYEQYF. The chain links TRBV6-6 to TRBJ2-7; 13 bases are a match to TRBD2. J was trimmed by 4 bases and V by 6 bases; bases with no gene match: 9. The CDR3 totals 16 residues. Germline assignment: CDR1 MNHNY and CDR2 SVGAGI (reference sequence).

The CDR3 DNA reads TGCGCCAGCAGCTTGGCCGCCGGGAATGAGCAGTTCTTC. It is translated as CASSLAAGNEQFF. The chain combines TRBV5-1 with TRBJ2-1; the D is unclear. Germline CDR1 is SGHRS and CDR2 is YFSETQ. The V end was cut by 0 bases, the J end by 7 bases, with 8 bases between. The CDR3 loop spans 13 amino acids.

In DNA form, the CDR3 reads TGTGCCAGCAGCTTAGAGGGCCGGGGGGGACAAGAGACCCAGTACTTC. It specifies CASSLEGRGGQETQYF. The genes are TRBV7-2 and TRBJ2-5; 8 positions agree with TRBD2. With 1 base clipped from V and 2 bases from J, the junction kept 6 bases outside the gene matches. The CDR3 has 16 residues. The V gene's germline CDR1 is SGHTA and CDR2 FQGNSA.

CDR3 residues: CASSSLGVTGKGATQYF. The CDR3 DNA sequence: TGTGCCAGCAGTTCCCTTGGAGTTACAGGGAAAGGAGCTACGCAGTATTTT. The chain joins TRBV28 to TRBJ2-3; D might be TRBD1 (6 bases). Germline-derived CDR1 and CDR2 are MDHEN and SYDVKM. This CDR3 comprises 17 residues. V lost 4 bases and J 8 bases, leaving 25 bases between the germline ends.

The rearrangement links TRBV7-9 to TRBJ2-2, with D maybe TRBD2 (6 bases). Germline lookup yields CDR1 SEHNR and CDR2 FQNEAQ (reference sequence). Trimming took 2 bases from V and 0 from J, leaving 16 bases between them. The CDR3 runs to 18 residues. The CDR3 DNA follows: TGTGCCAGCAGCTTAAGTTCTAAAGCGGGCACGAACACCGGGGAGCTGTTTTTT. Translated, it gives CASSLSSKAGTNTGELFF.

The V and J genes are TRBV5-4 and TRBJ2-7, with 8 nucleotides matching TRBD1. The CDR3 covers 15 residues. CDR1 and CDR2 (germline): SGHNT, YYREEE (reference sequence). J gave up 2 bases and V 0 bases, and 4 bases lay outside the gene matches. CDR3 coding DNA: TGTGCCAGCAGCTTGGGACAGGGGACCGCCTACGAGCAGTACTTC. This translates into CASSLGQGTAYEQYF. Variable domain in full (rest from reference TRBV5-4 and TRBJ2-7): ETGVTQSPTHLIKTRGQQVTLRCSSQSGHNTVSWYQQALGQGPQFIFQYYREEENGRGNFPPRFSGLQFPNYSSELNVNALELDDSALYLCASSLGQGTAYEQYFGPGTRLTVT.

The chain is built from TRBV30 and TRBJ1-2; 9 nucleotides agree with TRBD1. The germline gives CDR1 GTSNPN, CDR2 SVGIG (reference sequence). The V segment lost 4 bases and the J segment 4 bases; nucleotides outside the gene matches: 10. This CDR3 has 15 residues. The CDR3 DNA reads as TGTGCCTGGATAACAGGGGGCACCGCCCCCTATGGCTACACCTTC. Amino acids: CAWITGGTAPYGYTF.

The CDR3 here is CASSWTSGGYEQYF. The CDR3 coding sequence is TGCGCCAGCAGCTGGACTAGCGGGGGCTACGAGCAGTACTTC. V gene TRBV5-1 combines with J gene TRBJ2-7; 13 nucleotides line up with TRBD2. Germline V gives CDR1 SGHRS, CDR2 YFSETQ. The CDR3 is 14 residues long. With V trimmed by 3 bases and J by 3 bases, 0 bases remained unmatched.

This rearrangement joins TRBV9 to TRBJ1-1; TRBD1 aligns across 9 bases. CDR1 and CDR2 from the germline V gene are SGDLS and YYNGEE. CDR3 length equals 14 residues. V shed 3 bases, J shed 3 bases, and the junction held 3 bases outside the gene matches. The CDR3 coding sequence is TGTGCCAGCAGCGGGACAGGGGTGGACACTGAAGCTTTCTTT. It codes for CASSGTGVDTEAFF.

V and J are TRBV13 and TRBJ2-3; D unclear. From germline, CDR1 is PRHDT and CDR2 FYEKMQ (reference sequence). The CDR3 loop spans 16 amino acids. V was pared by 5 bases and J by 0 bases, with 15 bases between. The CDR3 loop reads CASSPGHLPSTDTQYF. CDR3 in DNA: TGTGCCAGCAGCCCAGGTCATTTGCCGAGCACAGATACGCAGTATTTT.

The chain recombines TRBV7-9 with TRBJ2-1, with 9 bases lining up with TRBD2. This CDR3 region has 16 residues. The V gene's germline CDR1 is SEHNR and CDR2 FQNEAQ (reference sequence). V was pared by 7 bases and J by 3 bases, with 10 bases of the junction left unmatched. The CDR3 region is CASTSPGGGGYNEQFF. The CDR3 DNA reads as TGTGCCAGCACCTCCCCCGGCGGGGGGGGCTACAATGAGCAGTTCTTC. The variable domain in full, completed from reference TRBV7-9 and TRBJ2-1, reads DTGVSQNPRHKITKRGQNVTFRCDPISEHNRLYWYRQTLGQGPEFLTYFQNEAQLEKSRLLSDRFSAERPKGSFSTLEIQRTEQGDSAMYLCASTSPGGGGYNEQFFGPGTRLTVL.

This clone was detected once. The chain links TRBV19 to TRBJ1-5, with 9 bases that match TRBD1. The germline V gene has CDR1 LNHDA and CDR2 SQIVND (reference sequence). With 4 bases clipped from V and 0 bases from J, the junction kept 16 bases outside the gene matches. The CDR3 contains 20 residues. This chain's CDR3 is CASSTRTGTGNRYSNQPQHF. CDR3 DNA: TGTGCCAGTAGTACCCGAACCGGGACAGGGAACCGTTATAGCAATCAGCCCCAGCATTTT.

This chain links TRBV6-1 with TRBJ2-3; D unresolved. Germline V gene sequence: CDR1 MNHNS, CDR2 SASEGT. V gave up 3 bases and J gave up 3 bases, with 13 bases separating them. The CDR3 contains 15 residues. The CDR3 DNA sequence: TGTGCCAGCAGTGACCAGGTGTTTTATACAGATACGCAGTATTTT. It yields the protein CASSDQVFYTDTQYF.

This clone was observed a handful of times. The V gene is TRBV9, the J gene TRBJ2-3; 9 nucleotides line up with TRBD2. V shed 0 bases, J shed 1 base, and the junction held 0 bases outside the gene matches. Germline CDR1 is SGDLS and CDR2 is YYNGEE. The CDR3 spans 15 residues. CDR3 DNA sequence: TGTGCCAGCAGCGTAGGGACTAGCGGCACAGATACGCAGTATTTT. This sequence encodes CASSVGTSGTDTQYF.

V and J are TRBV6-1 and TRBJ1-5; 7 positions agree with TRBD1. J lost 5 bases, V lost 4 bases, and 5 bases had no gene match. The germline V gene has CDR1 MNHNS and CDR2 SASEGT. This CDR3 region has 14 residues. This CDR3 is CASSVEGADQPQHF. CDR3 nucleotides: TGTGCCAGCAGTGTTGAGGGGGCCGATCAGCCCCAGCATTTT.

The J gene is TRBJ1-2, the V gene TRBV19; 7 nucleotides align to TRBD1. The CDR3 sequence is 16 residues long. After removal of 1 base from V and 4 bases from J, the junction contained 9 bases not matched to a gene. Germline loops: CDR1 LNHDA, CDR2 SQIVND (reference sequence). CDR3 sequence reads: CASSIVWDRLIYGYTF. The CDR3 DNA sequence: TGTGCCAGTAGTATAGTGTGGGACAGATTGATCTATGGCTACACCTTC.